The 13 T cell receptor beta chains below were found in one sample sequenced in a study of blood T cell repertoires in COVID-19 (dated by TCRdb to the early 2020s). Library creation used the immunoSEQ multiplex PCR assay. As stored in TCRdb, this immuneACCESS dataset retains in-frame rearrangements with V and J assigned. A fraction of the clones does not appear; measured against another copy, unresolved V genes explain less than half of the discrepancy, and the remainder lacks a known reason. This sample gives almost 300,000 clones in total; around nine tenths of them show up just once. 1% to 1.5% of the sample goes to the ten largest clones. Material for sequencing was peripheral blood. The receptors originated from a man between 65 and 85 years old with acute or convalescent COVID-19.

In this sample, this clone turned up once. Other DNA sequences of this sample code for an identical CDR3. V is TRBV7-2 and J is TRBJ2-1, with 7 bases fitting TRBD2. V dropped 2 bases and J dropped 6; count of bases not matched to a gene: 4. Germline CDR1 SGHTA, CDR2 FQGNSA. The CDR3 has 14 residues. The CDR3 here is CASSLSAGSNEQFF. The CDR3 nucleotides read TGTGCCAGCAGCTTATCAGCGGGGTCCAATGAGCAGTTCTTC.

This clone has a single count. The rearrangement uses TRBV3-1 (or the pseudogene TRBV3-2) and TRBJ2-7; TRBD1 matches at 10 bases. The CDR3 consists of 13 residues. Germline lookup yields CDR1 LGHDT and CDR2 YNNKEL (reference sequence). J gave up 6 bases and V 2 bases, and 1 base lay outside the gene matches. CDR3 in amino acids: CASSQRQGAEQYF. The CDR3 DNA reads as TGTGCCAGCAGCCAAAGACAGGGGGCCGAGCAGTACTTC.

J is TRBJ2-7 and V is TRBV4-1; tentative D call: TRBD2 (6 bases). Germline CDR1 reads MGHRA; CDR2 reads YSYEKL. This CDR3 has 14 residues. V was clipped by 2 bases and J by 4 bases, with 12 bases between them. DNA of the CDR3: TGCGCCAGCAGCCAACGACGTGGGGGGTACGAGCAGTACTTC. Protein: CASSQRRGGYEQYF.

The V call is TRBV5-4, the J call TRBJ1-1, with 11 bases identical to TRBD1. The length of the CDR3 is 17 residues. J lost 0 bases, V lost 4 bases, and 8 bases had no gene match. CDR1 is SGHNT, CDR2 YYREEE, per germline (reference sequence). The CDR3 DNA reads TGTGCCAGCAGCCCCGGACAGGGGGCATCTATGAACACTGAAGCTTTCTTT. Translation gives CASSPGQGASMNTEAFF.

The chain combines TRBV6-2 or TRBV6-3 with TRBJ1-5; a weak D match, TRBD1 (5 bases). Trimming removed 6 bases at V and 2 bases at J, with 11 bases between. CDR3 length: 14 residues. Germline CDR1 MNHEY, CDR2 SVGEGT. The CDR3 DNA sequence: TGTGCCAGCAGCAAAGACAGCGGCAATCAGCCCCAGCATTTT. Translated: CASSKDSGNQPQHF.

V is TRBV5-1 and J is TRBJ2-3; 10 bases map to TRBD2. CDR3 length: 16 amino acids. The V and J ends lost 4 bases and 2 bases, in that order; junction bases with no gene match: 7. CDR1 is SGHRS, CDR2 YFSETQ, per germline. The CDR3 is CASSIGTSAYTDTQYF. The DNA of the CDR3 is TGCGCCAGCAGCATAGGGACTAGCGCTTACACAGATACGCAGTATTTT.

The chain links TRBV5-1 to TRBJ1-4, with unresolved D. Trimming cost V 1 base and J 0 bases, with 7 bases left between them. CDR3 length equals 15 residues. Germline assignment: CDR1 SGHRS and CDR2 YFSETQ. The CDR3 reads CASSLSVATNEKLFF. The CDR3 DNA reads TGCGCCAGCAGCTTGTCTGTCGCAACTAATGAAAAACTGTTTTTT.

The chain uses TRBV6-5 and TRBJ1-2; possible D gene TRBD1, 6 bases. Germline CDR1 MNHEY, CDR2 SVGAGI. There are 14 residues in the CDR3. V lost 6 bases and J lost 4, with 15 bases in between. CDR3 in DNA: TGTGCCAGCAGCTATACAGGGAACCTCTATGGCTACACCTTC. Protein sequence: CASSYTGNLYGYTF.

V is TRBV29-1 and J is TRBJ2-1; tentative D call: TRBD2 (6 bases). V was clipped by 0 bases and J by 12 bases, with 12 bases between them. This CDR3 region has 12 residues. Germline V CDR1 and CDR2: SQVTM, ANQGSEA. The CDR3 DNA sequence: TGCAGCGTTGAAGATCGGGGAGCGGGGCAGTTCTTC. Protein: CSVEDRGAGQFF.

The genes are TRBV21-1 and TRBJ1-2. TRBV21-1 is assigned pseudogene status. This CDR3 is 16 amino acids long. The CDR3 sequence is CASSIRGGRVDYGYTF. CDR3 nucleotide sequence: TGTGCCAGCAGCATACGAGGCGGAAGAGTTGACTATGGCTACACCTTC.

The chain is built from TRBV15 and TRBJ2-5, with 12 bases fitting TRBD2. V lost 0 bases to trimming and J lost 5 bases; unmatched junction nucleotides: 10. Germline V gene sequence: CDR1 LNHNV, CDR2 YYDKDF (reference sequence). The length of the CDR3 is 18 residues. The CDR3: CATSRDRGLAGGRETQYF. Here the CDR3 DNA reads TGTGCCACCAGCAGAGATCGTGGGCTAGCGGGAGGGAGGGAGACCCAGTACTTC.

This chain connects TRBV3-1 (or the pseudogene TRBV3-2) to TRBJ2-1, with D maybe TRBD2 (6 bases). The germline V and J ends were trimmed by 1 base and 9 bases, with 10 bases remaining between them. The V gene's germline CDR1 is LGHDT and CDR2 YNNKEL (reference sequence). The CDR3 is 13 amino acids. DNA of the CDR3: TGTGCCAGCAGCCAAGGCGGAGGGAGTGAGCAGTTCTTC. Its protein product is CASSQGGGSEQFF.

The chain employs TRBV7-2 and TRBJ2-5; 11 bases line up with TRBD2. In germline, CDR1 is SGHTA, CDR2 FQGNSA. V trimming: 6 bases; J trimming: 5 bases; junction bases outside the gene matches: 5. CDR3 length: 14 amino acids. The CDR3 DNA reads as TGTGCCAGCAGGGGTAGCGGGAGGGCCGAGACCCAGTACTTC. Translation gives CASRGSGRAETQYF.